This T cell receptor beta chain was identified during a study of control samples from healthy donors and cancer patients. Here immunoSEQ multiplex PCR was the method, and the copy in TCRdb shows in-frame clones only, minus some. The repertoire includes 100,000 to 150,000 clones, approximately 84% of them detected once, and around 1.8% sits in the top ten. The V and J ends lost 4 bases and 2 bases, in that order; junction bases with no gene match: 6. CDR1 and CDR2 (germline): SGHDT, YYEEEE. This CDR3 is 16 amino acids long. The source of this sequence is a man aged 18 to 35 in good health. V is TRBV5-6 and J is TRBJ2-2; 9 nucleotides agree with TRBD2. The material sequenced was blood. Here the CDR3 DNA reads TGTGCCAGCAGCGGCGTTAGCGGGAGAAACACCGGGGAGCTGTTTTTT. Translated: CASSGVSGRNTGELFF.